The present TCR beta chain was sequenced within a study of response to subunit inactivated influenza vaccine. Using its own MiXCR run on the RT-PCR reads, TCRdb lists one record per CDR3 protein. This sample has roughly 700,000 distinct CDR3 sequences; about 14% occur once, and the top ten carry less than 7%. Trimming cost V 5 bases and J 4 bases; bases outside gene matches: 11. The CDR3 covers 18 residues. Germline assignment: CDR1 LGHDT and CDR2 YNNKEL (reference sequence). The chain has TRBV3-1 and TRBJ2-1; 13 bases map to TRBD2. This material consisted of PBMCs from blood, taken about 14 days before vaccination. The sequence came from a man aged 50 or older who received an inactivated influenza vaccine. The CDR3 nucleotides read TGTGCCAGCAGCTCCGTATTCGGGACTAGCGGGGTATACAATGAGCAGTTCTTC. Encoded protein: CASSSVFGTSGVYNEQFF.